The source of this T cell receptor (beta chain) is a study of blood T cell repertoires in COVID-19. Study members were between about 18 and 89 years old and lived in some 22 US regions. Self-reported history from a screening survey and questionnaire set each donor's cohort. The study counted Cohort 3 donors as recovered given two negative PCRs, clearance, or symptom resolution. As processed by the authors: Estimation of nucleated cell counts relied on the amplification of reference gene primers. Profiling relied on immunoSEQ multiplex PCR, and the TCRdb table lists in-frame clones only, not all of them. V, J and clone size are taken as reported in that table, and D and trimming were inferred from the DNA itself. The repertoire includes roughly 300,000 clones, just over 85% of them detected once, and less than 4.5% sits in the top ten. The CDR3 has 17 amino acids. The V and J ends lost 5 bases and 2 bases, in that order; junction bases with no gene match: 13. The germline CDR1 and CDR2 sequences are SEHNR and FQNEAQ (reference sequence).

The sample consisted of PBMCs or T cells enriched from blood (not recorded which). This chain uses TRBV7-9 with TRBJ2-7; 9 positions agree with TRBD1. The clonotype was recovered from a man aged 25-45 years who had recovered from COVID-19. The CDR3 loop reads CASSPSPGTGRAYEQYF. The CDR3 DNA reads as TGTGCCAGCAGCCCCTCGCCCGGGACAGGGAGGGCCTACGAGCAGTACTTC.